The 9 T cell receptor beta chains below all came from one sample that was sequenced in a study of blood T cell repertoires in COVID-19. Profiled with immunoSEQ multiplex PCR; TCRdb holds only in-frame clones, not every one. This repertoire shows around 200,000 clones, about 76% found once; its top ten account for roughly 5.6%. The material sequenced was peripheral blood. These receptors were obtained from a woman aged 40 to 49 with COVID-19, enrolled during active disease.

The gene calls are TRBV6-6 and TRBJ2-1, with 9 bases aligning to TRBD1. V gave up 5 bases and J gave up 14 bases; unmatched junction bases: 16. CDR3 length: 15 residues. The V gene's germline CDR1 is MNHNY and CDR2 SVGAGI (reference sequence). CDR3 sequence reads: CASSPQASRDREEFF. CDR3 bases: TGTGCCAGCAGTCCACAGGCGTCCCGGGACAGGGAAGAGTTCTTC.

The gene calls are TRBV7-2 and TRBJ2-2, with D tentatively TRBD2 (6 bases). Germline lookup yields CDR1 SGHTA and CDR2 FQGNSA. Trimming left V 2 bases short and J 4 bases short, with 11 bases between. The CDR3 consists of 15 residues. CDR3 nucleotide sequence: TGTGCCAGCAGCTTAACGGGAGTGGCCACCGGGGAGCTGTTTTTT. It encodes CASSLTGVATGELFF.

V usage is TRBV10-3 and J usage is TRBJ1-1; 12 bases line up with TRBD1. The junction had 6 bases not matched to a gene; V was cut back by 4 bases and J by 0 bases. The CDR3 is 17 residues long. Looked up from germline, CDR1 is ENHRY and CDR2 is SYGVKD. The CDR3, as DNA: TGTGCCATCAGTGTCCGGGACAGGGGGCAGATGAACACTGAAGCTTTCTTT. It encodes CAISVRDRGQMNTEAFF.

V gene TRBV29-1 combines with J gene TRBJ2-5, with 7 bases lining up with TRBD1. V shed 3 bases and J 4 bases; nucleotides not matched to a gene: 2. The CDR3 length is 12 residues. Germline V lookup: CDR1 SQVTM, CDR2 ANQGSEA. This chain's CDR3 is CSVDHRGETQYF. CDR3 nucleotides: TGCAGCGTTGATCACAGGGGAGAGACCCAGTACTTC.

The CDR3 reads CASSLNTPFSGNTIYF. CDR3 nucleotide sequence: TGTGCCAGCAGCTTAAACACCCCTTTCTCTGGAAACACCATATATTTT. This chain uses TRBV7-2 with TRBJ1-3; D gene unclear. Trimming took off 2 bases at V and 0 bases at J, with 11 bases between the two ends. CDR1 SGHTA and CDR2 FQGNSA come from the germline V gene. The CDR3 spans 16 residues.

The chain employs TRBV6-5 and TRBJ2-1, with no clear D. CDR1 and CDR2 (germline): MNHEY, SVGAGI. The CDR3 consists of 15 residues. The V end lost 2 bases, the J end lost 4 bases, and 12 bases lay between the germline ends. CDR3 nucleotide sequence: TGTGCCAGCAGTTACAGGAGCCCTATGTACAATGAGCAGTTCTTC. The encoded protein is CASSYRSPMYNEQFF.

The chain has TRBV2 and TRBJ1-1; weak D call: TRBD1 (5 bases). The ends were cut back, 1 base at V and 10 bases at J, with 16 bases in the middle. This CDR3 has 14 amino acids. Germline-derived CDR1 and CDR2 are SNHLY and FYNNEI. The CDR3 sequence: CASSEGTDTPTAFF. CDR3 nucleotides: TGTGCCAGCAGTGAAGGGACGGACACCCCAACAGCTTTCTTT.

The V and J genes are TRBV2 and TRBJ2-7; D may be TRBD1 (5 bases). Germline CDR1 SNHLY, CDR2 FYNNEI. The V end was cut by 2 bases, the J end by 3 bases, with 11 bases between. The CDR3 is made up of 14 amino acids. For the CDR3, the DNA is TGTGCCAGCAGTGAAAACGGGCAGGGCTACGAGCAGTACTTC. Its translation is CASSENGQGYEQYF. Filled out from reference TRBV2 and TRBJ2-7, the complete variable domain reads EPEVTQTPSHQVTQMGQEVILRCVPISNHLYFYWYRQILGQKVEFLVSFYNNEISEKSEIFDDQFSVERPDGSNFTLKIRSTKLEDSAMYFCASSENGQGYEQYFGPGTRLTVT.

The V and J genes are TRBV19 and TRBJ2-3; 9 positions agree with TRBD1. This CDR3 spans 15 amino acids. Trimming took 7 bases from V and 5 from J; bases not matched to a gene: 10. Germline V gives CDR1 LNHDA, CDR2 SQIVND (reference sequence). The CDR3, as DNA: TGTGCCAGTACTTATACCGGGACAGGGATAGATACGCAGTATTTT. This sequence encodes CASTYTGTGIDTQYF.